This T cell receptor beta chain originates from a study of spatial heterogeneity in lung cancer. This clonotype was counted between two and nine times. Per germline, CDR1 SEHNR and CDR2 FQNEAQ (reference sequence). V lost 3 bases and J 6 bases, leaving 18 bases between the germline ends. The CDR3 length is 15 residues. TCRdb reanalysed the 5' RACE reads using MiXCR and keeps one entry per CDR3 protein. The repertoire holds 51,000 or so distinct CDR3 sequences, with less than 9% as singletons. Time point in this sample: blood at routine non-recurrence follow-up after resection. The sequenced material consisted of unsorted whole RNA from tumor, nontumor lung or frozen PBMC.

The sequence was obtained from a female donor with early-stage non-small cell lung cancer. The source was PBMCs, collected at follow-up. This chain connects TRBV7-9 to TRBJ2-7, with D perhaps matching TRBD1 (6 bases). The CDR3 spells CASSLVGAVLSEQYF. The CDR3, as DNA: TGTGCCAGCAGCTTGGTGGGGGCCGTTTTGTCCGAGCAGTACTTC.